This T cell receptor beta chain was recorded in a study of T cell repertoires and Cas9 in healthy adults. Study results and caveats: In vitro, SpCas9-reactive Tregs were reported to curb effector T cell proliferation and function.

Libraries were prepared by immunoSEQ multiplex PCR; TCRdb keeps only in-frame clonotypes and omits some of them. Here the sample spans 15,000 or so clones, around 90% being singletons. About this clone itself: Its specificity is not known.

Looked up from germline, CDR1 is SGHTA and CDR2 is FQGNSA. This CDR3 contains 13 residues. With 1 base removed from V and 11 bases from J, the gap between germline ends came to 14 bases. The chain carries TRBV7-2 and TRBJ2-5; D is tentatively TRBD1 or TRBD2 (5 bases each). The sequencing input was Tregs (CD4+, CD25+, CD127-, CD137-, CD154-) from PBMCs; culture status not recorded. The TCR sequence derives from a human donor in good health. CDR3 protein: CASSLVLVGEQYF. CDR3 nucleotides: TGTGCCAGCAGCTTAGTTCTGGTGGGGGAGCAGTACTTC.